The rows below give T cell receptor beta chains drawn from one sample of a study of blood T cell repertoires in COVID-19. Profiling relied on immunoSEQ multiplex PCR, and the TCRdb table lists in-frame clones only, not all of them. The sample consists of around 150,000 clones, roughly four fifths of them appearing once. The sequencing input was peripheral blood. The source of these receptors is a woman aged 80 or over in a cohort sampled during active or convalescent COVID-19. Both conserved end residues are part of each CDR3. The order of the fields is clone size, J gene, CDR3 length, D gene, V gene, CDR3 protein, CDR3 DNA. D genes are given only for firm matches. Clone size is not always given. Where it is, it says once, few, many or a class for expanded clones.

NA | TRBJ2-5 | 13 | NA | TRBV11-3 | CASSLDLRGTQYF | TGTGCCAGCAGCTTAGATTTACGGGGGACCCAGTACTTC
NA | TRBJ1-4 | 15 | NA | TRBV6-5 | CASSYSIGGGEKLFF | TGTGCCAGCAGTTACTCGATTGGGGGAGGTGAAAAACTGTTTTTT
NA | TRBJ2-1 | 12 | NA | TRBV12-3/TRBV12-4 | CASSLRGDEQFF | TGTGCCAGCAGTTTAAGGGGCGATGAGCAGTTCTTC
NA | TRBJ2-1 | 17 | TRBD2 | TRBV14 | CASSPTRLAGLNNEQFF | TGTGCCAGCAGCCCTACTCGACTAGCGGGGCTTAACAATGAGCAGTTCTTC
NA | TRBJ2-1 | 16 | TRBD2 | TRBV7-2 | CASSSASGATYNEQFF | TGTGCCAGCAGCTCGGCTAGCGGTGCAACCTACAATGAGCAGTTCTTC
once | TRBJ1-1 | 15 | TRBD1 | TRBV2 | CASSPRQGAGTEAFF | TGTGCCAGCAGTCCCAGACAGGGGGCAGGCACTGAAGCTTTCTTT
NA | TRBJ2-3 | 15 | TRBD2 | TRBV30 | CAWSVGGGTTDTQYF | TGTGCCTGGAGTGTCGGGGGGGGGACCACAGATACGCAGTATTTT
NA | TRBJ1-1 | 13 | NA | TRBV6-4 | CASSDSWGRAAFF | TGTGCCAGCAGTGACTCCTGGGGGCGCGCAGCTTTCTTT
NA | TRBJ1-1 | 17 | NA | TRBV4-1 | CASSQEGWGRRNTEAFF | TGCGCCAGCAGCCAAGAGGGGTGGGGGAGGAGAAACACTGAAGCTTTCTTT
NA | TRBJ2-3 | 13 | NA | TRBV6-5 | CASRGSNTDTQYF | TGTGCCAGTCGGGGGTCAAACACAGATACGCAGTATTTT
NA | TRBJ1-2 | 16 | NA | TRBV11-2 | CASSHLRTESNYGYTF | TGTGCCAGCAGCCACCTTCGCACAGAATCTAACTATGGCTACACCTTC
NA | TRBJ1-2 | 14 | NA | TRBV5-4 | CASSLMLTDYGYTF | TGTGCCAGCAGCTTGATGTTAACAGACTATGGCTACACCTTC
NA | TRBJ2-3 | 15 | TRBD2 | TRBV5-4 | CASSISGGVGDTQYF | TGTGCCAGCAGCATTAGCGGGGGGGTAGGAGATACGCAGTATTTT
NA | TRBJ1-2 | 15 | NA | TRBV7-9 | CASSSYRNAGAGYTF | TGTGCCAGCAGCTCCTACAGGAATGCGGGAGCTGGCTACACCTTC
NA | TRBJ1-2 | 16 | NA | TRBV5-1 | CASSRTAGLRHYGYTF | TGCGCCAGCAGCCGAACTGCGGGGTTGCGACACTATGGCTACACCTTC
NA | TRBJ1-2 | 15 | TRBD1 | TRBV2 | CASSVDRGPQHGYTF | TGTGCCAGCAGTGTGGACAGGGGCCCCCAGCATGGCTACACCTTC
NA | TRBJ1-1 | 15 | NA | TRBV5-1 | CASSLGSSMNTEAFF | TGCGCCAGCAGCTTGGGAAGCTCCATGAACACTGAAGCTTTCTTT
NA | TRBJ2-3 | 16 | NA | TRBV24-1 | CATSDWGRDVADTQYF | TGTGCCACCAGTGATTGGGGCAGGGATGTTGCAGATACGCAGTATTTT
NA | TRBJ2-1 | 13 | NA | TRBV27 | CASSFWPYNEQFF | TGTGCCAGCAGTTTTTGGCCATACAATGAGCAGTTCTTC
NA | TRBJ2-5 | 14 | NA | TRBV11-2 | CASSLAQKQETQYF | TGTGCCAGCAGCTTAGCACAGAAACAAGAGACCCAGTACTTC
NA | TRBJ1-3 | 13 | NA | TRBV12-3/TRBV12-4 | CASSIDRGNTIYF | TGTGCCAGCAGTATCGACAGGGGAAACACCATATATTTT
once | TRBJ1-2 | 15 | NA | TRBV5-5 | CASSFGPGGGDGYTF | NA
NA | TRBJ2-6 | 15 | TRBD1 | TRBV19 | CASSDRGFGANVLTF | TGTGCCAGTAGTGACAGGGGGTTTGGGGCCAACGTCCTGACTTTC
NA | TRBJ2-3 | 15 | TRBD2 | TRBV2 | CASRATSGAADTQYF | TGTGCCAGCAGAGCGACTAGCGGGGCGGCAGATACGCAGTATTTT
NA | TRBJ1-4 | 15 | NA | TRBV13 | CASTPQGQTNEKLFF | TGTGCCAGCACCCCCCAGGGACAAACTAATGAAAAACTGTTTTTT
NA | TRBJ2-5 | 13 | NA | TRBV19 | CASSRVVRETQYF | TGTGCCAGTAGTAGGGTAGTGCGGGAGACCCAGTACTTC
once | TRBJ1-2 | 14 | TRBD1 | TRBV28 | CASRAGTALYGYTF | TGTGCCAGCAGAGCCGGGACAGCCCTTTATGGCTACACCTTC
NA | TRBJ2-3 | 15 | TRBD1 | TRBV6-4 | CASSPDRGLRDTQYF | TGTGCCAGCAGCCCCGACAGGGGGCTACGAGATACGCAGTATTTT
NA | TRBJ2-3 | 14 | TRBD1 | TRBV2 | CASRHRGGTDTQYF | TGTGCCAGCAGACACAGGGGTGGCACAGATACGCAGTATTTT
NA | TRBJ2-2 | 15 | NA | TRBV7-7 | CASSLVSGDTGELFF | TGTGCCAGCAGCTTAGTTTCCGGGGACACCGGGGAGCTGTTTTTT